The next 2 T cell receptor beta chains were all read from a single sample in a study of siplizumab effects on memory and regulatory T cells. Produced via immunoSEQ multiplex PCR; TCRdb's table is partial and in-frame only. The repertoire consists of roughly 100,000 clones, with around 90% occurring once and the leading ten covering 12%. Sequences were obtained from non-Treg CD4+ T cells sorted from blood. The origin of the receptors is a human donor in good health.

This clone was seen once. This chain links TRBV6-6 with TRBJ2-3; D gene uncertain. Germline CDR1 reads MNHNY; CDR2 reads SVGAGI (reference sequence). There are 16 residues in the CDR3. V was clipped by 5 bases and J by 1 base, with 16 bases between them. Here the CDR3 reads CASSPFSGRGTDTQYF. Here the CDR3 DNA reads TGTGCCAGCAGTCCTTTCTCCGGGCGCGGCACAGATACGCAGTATTTT.

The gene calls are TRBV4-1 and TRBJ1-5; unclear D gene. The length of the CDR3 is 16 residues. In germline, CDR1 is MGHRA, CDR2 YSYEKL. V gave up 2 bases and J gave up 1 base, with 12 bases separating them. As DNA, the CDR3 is TGCGCCAGCAGCCAACCCAGGAGAGGAAGCAATCAGCCCCAGCATTTT. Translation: CASSQPRRGSNQPQHF.